The rows below give T cell receptor beta chains drawn from one sample of a study of shared clonotypes between healthy human individuals. Libraries were prepared by immunoSEQ multiplex PCR; TCRdb keeps only in-frame clonotypes and omits some of them. The sample contains 980,000 or so clones, around 80% of which appear only once. Sequencing used memory CD4+ T cells sorted from blood. These TCRs come from a young man in good health. The CDR3 runs from the conserved cysteine through the conserved F or W. D genes are given only for firm matches. Expanded clones get a size class; other rows say once, few or many, or leave the size out.

v_gene: TRBV11-3; d_gene: NA; j_gene: TRBJ2-2; abundance: NA; CDR3aa: CASSRTGGELFF; CDR3nt: TGTGCCAGCAGCCGAACCGGGGGGGAGCTGTTTTTT
v_gene: TRBV5-4; d_gene: NA; j_gene: TRBJ1-2; abundance: NA; CDR3aa: CASRGNYGYTF; CDR3nt: TGTGCCAGCAGAGGCAACTATGGCTACACCTTC
v_gene: TRBV11-2; d_gene: NA; j_gene: TRBJ2-6; abundance: few; CDR3aa: CASSLSLDTLGSGANVLTF; CDR3nt: TGTGCCAGCAGCTTGAGTTTGGATACCCTGGGCTCTGGGGCCAACGTCCTGACTTTC
v_gene: TRBV2; d_gene: NA; j_gene: TRBJ1-2; abundance: NA; CDR3aa: CASSVFGGGGYTF; CDR3nt: TGTGCCAGCAGTGTATTCGGGGGAGGTGGCTACACCTTC
v_gene: TRBV11-2; d_gene: NA; j_gene: TRBJ2-7; abundance: NA; CDR3aa: CASSFDSLSSYEQYF; CDR3nt: TGTGCCAGCAGCTTCGACAGTTTGAGCTCCTACGAGCAGTACTTC
v_gene: TRBV4-3; d_gene: NA; j_gene: TRBJ2-1; abundance: NA; CDR3aa: CASSQDLKGSWGEQFF; CDR3nt: TGCGCCAGCAGCCAAGATCTAAAAGGGAGCTGGGGTGAGCAGTTCTTC
v_gene: TRBV5-6; d_gene: NA; j_gene: TRBJ1-1; abundance: NA; CDR3aa: CASSLDDRLYTEAFF; CDR3nt: TGTGCCAGCAGCTTGGATGACAGACTCTACACTGAAGCTTTCTTT
v_gene: TRBV7-9; d_gene: NA; j_gene: TRBJ1-6; abundance: few; CDR3aa: CASSGTTYSPLHF; CDR3nt: TGTGCCAGCAGCGGGACAACTTATTCACCCCTCCACTTT
v_gene: TRBV6-1; d_gene: NA; j_gene: TRBJ2-5; abundance: NA; CDR3aa: CASRRDRREGETQYF; CDR3nt: TGTGCCAGCAGAAGGGACAGGAGGGAGGGAGAGACCCAGTACTTC
v_gene: TRBV4-1; d_gene: NA; j_gene: TRBJ2-3; abundance: NA; CDR3aa: CASSQDSQQWITDTQYF; CDR3nt: TGCGCCAGCAGCCAAGATTCCCAGCAGTGGATCACAGATACGCAGTATTTT
v_gene: TRBV6-1; d_gene: NA; j_gene: TRBJ1-1; abundance: NA; CDR3aa: CASSAKGSGTEAFF; CDR3nt: TGTGCCAGCAGTGCGAAGGGGTCGGGCACTGAAGCTTTCTTT
v_gene: TRBV7-7; d_gene: TRBD2; j_gene: TRBJ2-3; abundance: once; CDR3aa: CASSPSGGYTDTQYF; CDR3nt: TGTGCTAGCAGCCCGTCCGGGGGGTACACAGATACGCAGTATTTT
v_gene: TRBV19; d_gene: TRBD1; j_gene: TRBJ1-2; abundance: NA; CDR3aa: CASSKPGQGYGYTF; CDR3nt: TGTGCCAGTAGTAAGCCGGGACAGGGATATGGCTACACCTTC
v_gene: TRBV21-1; d_gene: NA; j_gene: TRBJ2-7; abundance: NA; CDR3aa: CASSNDRQGGRYEQYF; CDR3nt: TGTGCCAGCAGCAATGACAGGCAGGGTGGGAGGTACGAGCAGTACTTC
v_gene: TRBV14; d_gene: NA; j_gene: TRBJ1-1; abundance: many; CDR3aa: CASRGATEAFF; CDR3nt: TGTGCCAGCAGGGGGGCCACTGAAGCTTTCTTT
v_gene: TRBV7-9; d_gene: TRBD1; j_gene: TRBJ1-4; abundance: NA; CDR3aa: CASSLDRGTNEKLFF; CDR3nt: TGTGCCAGCAGCTTAGACAGGGGTACTAATGAAAAACTGTTTTTT
v_gene: TRBV4-3; d_gene: NA; j_gene: TRBJ2-3; abundance: NA; CDR3aa: CASSQVGGASTDTQYF; CDR3nt: TGCGCCAGCAGCCAAGTAGGGGGGGCTAGCACAGATACGCAGTATTTT
v_gene: TRBV2; d_gene: NA; j_gene: TRBJ2-7; abundance: NA; CDR3aa: CASSMSLPDEQYF; CDR3nt: TGTGCCAGCAGTATGTCTCTCCCCGACGAGCAGTACTTC
v_gene: TRBV30; d_gene: NA; j_gene: TRBJ2-7; abundance: NA; CDR3aa: CAWGLQHEQYF; CDR3nt: TGTGCCTGGGGGCTCCAGCACGAGCAGTACTTC
v_gene: TRBV5-1; d_gene: NA; j_gene: TRBJ1-1; abundance: once; CDR3aa: CASSASGKTEAFF; CDR3nt: TGCGCCAGCAGCGCCTCAGGGAAAACTGAAGCTTTCTTT
v_gene: TRBV4-1; d_gene: NA; j_gene: TRBJ2-2; abundance: NA; CDR3aa: CASSQMGGDTGELFF; CDR3nt: TGCGCCAGCAGCCAAATGGGGGGAGACACCGGGGAGCTGTTTTTT
v_gene: TRBV9; d_gene: TRBD1; j_gene: TRBJ1-4; abundance: few; CDR3aa: CASSPRQGAYNEKLFF; CDR3nt: TGTGCCAGCAGCCCCCGGCAGGGGGCATATAATGAAAAACTGTTTTTT
v_gene: TRBV18; d_gene: TRBD1; j_gene: TRBJ1-1; abundance: NA; CDR3aa: CASSPGTVNTEAFF; CDR3nt: TGTGCCAGCTCACCGGGGACAGTGAACACTGAAGCTTTCTTT
v_gene: TRBV19; d_gene: TRBD1; j_gene: TRBJ1-1; abundance: few; CDR3aa: CASSIGDRVPAEAFF; CDR3nt: TGTGCCAGTAGTATTGGGGACAGGGTCCCCGCTGAAGCTTTCTTT
v_gene: TRBV9; d_gene: NA; j_gene: TRBJ1-1; abundance: NA; CDR3aa: CASSVTAMNTEAFF; CDR3nt: TGTGCCAGCAGCGTGACGGCCATGAACACTGAAGCTTTCTTT
v_gene: TRBV5-6; d_gene: NA; j_gene: TRBJ2-1; abundance: NA; CDR3aa: CASNLLRALHNEQFF; CDR3nt: TGTGCCAGCAACTTACTCCGGGCGCTACACAATGAGCAGTTCTTC
v_gene: TRBV9; d_gene: NA; j_gene: TRBJ2-7; abundance: NA; CDR3aa: CASSVDQGNYEQYF; CDR3nt: TGTGCCAGCAGCGTAGATCAGGGTAACTACGAGCAGTACTTC
v_gene: TRBV7-8; d_gene: TRBD1; j_gene: TRBJ2-7; abundance: NA; CDR3aa: CASSSHRGPHSYEQYF; CDR3nt: TGTGCCAGCAGCTCTCACAGGGGGCCCCACTCCTACGAGCAGTACTTC
v_gene: TRBV19; d_gene: TRBD1; j_gene: TRBJ1-2; abundance: NA; CDR3aa: CASTMTGASYGYTF; CDR3nt: TGTGCCAGTACCATGACAGGGGCCTCCTATGGCTACACCTTC
v_gene: TRBV18; d_gene: TRBD2; j_gene: TRBJ2-1; abundance: NA; CDR3aa: CASSPFGEGQFF; CDR3nt: TGTGCCAGCTCACCTTTTGGGGAGGGGCAGTTCTTC
v_gene: TRBV29-1; d_gene: TRBD1; j_gene: TRBJ1-2; abundance: NA; CDR3aa: CSVQGGRGSGYTF; CDR3nt: TGCAGCGTTCAAGGGGGCAGGGGTTCTGGCTACACCTTC
v_gene: TRBV5-1; d_gene: NA; j_gene: TRBJ2-3; abundance: NA; CDR3aa: CASRVLGTSTDTQYF; CDR3nt: TGCGCCAGCAGGGTCCTCGGGACTAGCACAGATACGCAGTATTTT
v_gene: TRBV4-1; d_gene: NA; j_gene: TRBJ2-6; abundance: NA; CDR3aa: CASSPGAGANVLTF; CDR3nt: TGCGCCAGCAGCCCAGGGGCTGGGGCCAACGTCCTGACTTTC
v_gene: TRBV28; d_gene: NA; j_gene: TRBJ1-5; abundance: NA; CDR3aa: CASREGGAEPQHF; CDR3nt: TGTGCCAGCAGGGAGGGGGGGGCGGAGCCCCAGCATTTT
v_gene: TRBV30; d_gene: NA; j_gene: TRBJ1-1; abundance: NA; CDR3aa: CAWSMKWGSERAFF; CDR3nt: TGTGCCTGGAGTATGAAATGGGGTAGCGAGCGAGCTTTCTTT
v_gene: TRBV6-1; d_gene: NA; j_gene: TRBJ2-3; abundance: NA; CDR3aa: CASSDPSGGLGTDTQYF; CDR3nt: TGTGCCAGCAGTGATCCCTCCGGGGGGCTCGGCACAGATACGCAGTATTTT
v_gene: TRBV7-2; d_gene: NA; j_gene: TRBJ1-1; abundance: NA; CDR3aa: CASSLGGGMNTEAFF; CDR3nt: TGTGCCAGCAGCTTAGGAGGCGGAATGAACACTGAAGCTTTCTTT